The T cell receptor beta chain under discussion was sequenced for a study of OX40 agonist ivuxolimab in advanced cancers. Study-wide context: Participants, 80% to 90% male, averaged roughly 55 years of age, ranging from roughly 20 to 79. Having had anti-PD-1, anti-PD-L1 or anti-CTLA-4 therapy before was allowed, and more than 35% had some.

To note about this clone: Its antigen is as yet unknown.

Sequencing was performed with immunoSEQ multiplex PCR; in TCRdb, only in-frame clones are kept and a portion is missing. Found here are about 73,000 clones, 85% of them singletons; the top ten hold 0.55% to 0.7%. V dropped 8 bases and J dropped 3; count of bases not matched to a gene: 5. The germline CDR1 and CDR2 sequences are SGHTA and FQGNSA. This CDR3 comprises 14 residues. Study-wide results and caveats: The study found among the lowest clonal expansion in partial responders at 0.1-3.0 mg/kg. The study observed clonal expansion of CD4+ and CD8+ blood T cells by week 6 at 0.1 to 3.0 mg/kg.

Here the sequenced sample was CD4+ or CD8+ T cells sorted from blood, taken in a trial of the OX40 agonist ivuxolimab. The genes are TRBV7-2 and TRBJ1-5; TRBD1 agrees at 9 bases. The sequence was collected from an adult with an advanced solid tumor such as melanoma, head and neck, liver or kidney cancer. CDR3 coding DNA: TGTGCCAGCGCACAGGGGGCCTACAATCAGCCCCAGCATTTT. This codes for CASAQGAYNQPQHF.